These 4 T cell receptor beta chains share one sample of origin, sequenced in a study of blood T cell repertoires in COVID-19. The repertoire was sequenced with immunoSEQ multiplex PCR; TCRdb's copy has only in-frame clones and lacks some. The data show about 67,000 clones, about four fifths seen once. The specimen was peripheral blood. Receptors originate from an older woman with acute or convalescent COVID-19.

This chain joins TRBV6-6 and TRBJ1-1; D is undetermined. CDR1 and CDR2 from the germline V gene are MNHNY and SVGAGI (reference sequence). V was clipped by 11 bases and J by 1 base, with 8 bases between them. CDR3 length: 11 amino acids. The CDR3 sequence: CASRGNTEAFF. In DNA, the CDR3 is TGTGCCTCACGGGGGAACACTGAAGCTTTCTTT.

The V gene is TRBV7-9, the J gene TRBJ1-5, with TRBD1 identical over 8 bases. V shed 5 bases, J shed 2 bases, and the junction held 5 bases outside the gene matches. Germline CDR1 SEHNR, CDR2 FQNEAQ (reference sequence). This CDR3 comprises 15 residues. The CDR3 DNA reads TGTGCCAGCAGCGGGACGGGACAGGGCAATCAGCCCCAGCATTTT. Protein sequence: CASSGTGQGNQPQHF. The entire variable domain, with the rest obtained from reference TRBV7-9 and TRBJ1-5, is as follows: DTGVSQNPRHKITKRGQNVTFRCDPISEHNRLYWYRQTLGQGPEFLTYFQNEAQLEKSRLLSDRFSAERPKGSFSTLEIQRTEQGDSAMYLCASSGTGQGNQPQHFGDGTRLSIL.

V gene TRBV6-6 combines with J gene TRBJ1-2; weak D call: TRBD1 (6 bases). The germline V gene encodes CDR1 MNHNY and CDR2 SVGAGI (reference sequence). The CDR3 loop spans 14 amino acids. V lost 7 bases and J 2 bases, leaving 14 bases between the germline ends. This CDR3 is CASTLTQGNYGYTF. CDR3 bases: TGTGCCAGCACCTTAACACAGGGAAACTATGGCTACACCTTC.

The CDR3 protein is CASSYSDSQDTQYF. The DNA of the CDR3 is TGTGCCAGCAGTTATTCCGACAGTCAGGATACGCAGTATTTT. The V gene is TRBV6-5, the J gene TRBJ2-3, with D possibly TRBD1 on 5 matching bases. CDR1 and CDR2 (germline): MNHEY, SVGAGI. The CDR3 is 14 amino acids. Trimming cost V 3 bases and J 6 bases, with 13 bases left between them.